Sequencing of this T cell receptor (beta chain) was carried out in a study of patients and donors after allogeneic stem cell transplantation. One entry per CDR3 protein results from TCRdb running MiXCR on the RT-PCR reads. This table holds 190,000 or so distinct CDR3 sequences, approximately 41% found once. This clonotype was seen only a few times. With 4 bases removed from V and 11 bases from J, the gap between germline ends came to 27 bases. CDR1 and CDR2 from the germline V gene are SGHRS and YFSETQ. The CDR3 sequence is 16 residues long. The sample was blood, either unsorted or a sorted T cell fraction (not recorded which). The clonotype was recovered from a human donor who was either an allogeneic HSCT recipient or a stem cell or donor lymphocyte infusion donor (not recorded which). It is not recorded whose cells these are; they may come from a transplant donor. The chain joins TRBV5-1 to TRBJ1-1; D ambiguous. For the CDR3, the DNA is TGCGCCAGCAGCCGTGATACGACGCGGCAGGATGGAAAGGCTTTCTTT. Residues: CASSRDTTRQDGKAFF.